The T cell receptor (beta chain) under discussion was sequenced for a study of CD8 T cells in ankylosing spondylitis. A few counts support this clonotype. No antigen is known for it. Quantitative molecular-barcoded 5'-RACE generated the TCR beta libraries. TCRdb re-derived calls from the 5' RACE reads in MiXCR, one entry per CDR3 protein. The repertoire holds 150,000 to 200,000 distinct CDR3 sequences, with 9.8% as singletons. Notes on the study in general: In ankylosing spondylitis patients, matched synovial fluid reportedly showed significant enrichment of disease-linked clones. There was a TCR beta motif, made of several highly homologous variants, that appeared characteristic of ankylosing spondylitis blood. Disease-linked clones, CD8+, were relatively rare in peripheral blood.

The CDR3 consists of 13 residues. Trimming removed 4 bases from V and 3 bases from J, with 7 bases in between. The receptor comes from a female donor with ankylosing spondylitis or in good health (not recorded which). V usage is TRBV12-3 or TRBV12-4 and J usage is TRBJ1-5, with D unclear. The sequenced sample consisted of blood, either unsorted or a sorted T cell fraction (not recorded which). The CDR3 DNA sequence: TGTGCCAGCAGTTACACACCCAATCAGCCCCAGCATTTT. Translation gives CASSYTPNQPQHF.